These 15 T cell receptor beta chains were all obtained from the same sample, sequenced in a study of blood T cell repertoires in COVID-19. TCRdb keeps only in-frame clones here, not all; method: immunoSEQ multiplex PCR. The sample yields about 84,000 clones, under 85% seen once. The specimen was peripheral blood. These receptors were taken from a woman older than 75 with acute or convalescent COVID-19.

The CDR3 sequence: CSAVFNYGYTF. The CDR3 DNA is TGCAGTGCTGTATTCAACTATGGCTACACCTTC. The chain couples TRBV20-1 to TRBJ1-2; D is unclear. Germline values: CDR1 DFQATT, CDR2 SNEGSKA (reference sequence). This CDR3 contains 11 residues. The V end was cut by 5 bases, the J end by 2 bases, with 6 bases between.

The chain has TRBV12-5 and TRBJ1-1; D remains unclear. V was cut by 2 bases and J by 0 bases, with 7 bases left in between. The CDR3 length is 14 residues. The V gene's germline CDR1 is LGHNT and CDR2 FRNRAP. The CDR3 DNA follows: TGTGCTAGTGGTTTGCTCACAGTGAACACTGAAGCTTTCTTT. Its translation is CASGLLTVNTEAFF.

The CDR3 bases are TGTGCCAGTAGTATAGATCGGACTAGCGGGATAATAAGTGAGCAGTTCTTC. Its protein is CASSIDRTSGIISEQFF. J is TRBJ2-1 and V is TRBV19; 12 bases agree with TRBD2. The CDR3 spans 17 residues. Trimming at V came to 0 bases and at J to 9 bases, leaving 9 bases not matched to a gene. Germline values: CDR1 LNHDA, CDR2 SQIVND (reference sequence).

This clone was detected once. The rearrangement uses TRBV25-1 and TRBJ2-2; TRBD1 is a possible D gene (5 bases). Between the trimmed V and J ends, which lost 6 bases and 0 bases, there was a span of 5 bases. Looked up from germline, CDR1 is MGHDK and CDR2 is SYGVNS. CDR3 length: 13 residues. CDR3 in amino acids: CASRDTNTGELFF. The CDR3 coding sequence is TGTGCCAGCAGGGACACGAACACCGGGGAGCTGTTTTTT.

V and J are TRBV12-3 or TRBV12-4 and TRBJ2-3, with a tentative D call TRBD2 (6 bases). V lost 1 base and J 7 bases, leaving 9 bases between the germline ends. The CDR3 has 13 amino acids. The CDR3 loop reads CASSLGGVNTQYF. The DNA of the CDR3 is TGTGCCAGCAGTTTAGGGGGGGTCAATACGCAGTATTTT.

The chain is built from TRBV7-2 and TRBJ2-1, with TRBD2 matching 7 bases. Germline V gene sequence: CDR1 SGHTA, CDR2 FQGNSA. The CDR3 runs 13 residues. Germline trimming cut 9 bases from V and 8 bases from J; bases unmatched to any gene: 10. In DNA form, the CDR3 reads TGTGCCAGTAGGGAGGGGAGTGAGCATGAGCAGTTCTTC. It codes for CASREGSEHEQFF.

V is TRBV30 and J is TRBJ2-2; 7 bases are shared with TRBD1. The germline gives CDR1 GTSNPN, CDR2 SVGIG (reference sequence). The CDR3 has 12 amino acids. Trimming at V came to 8 bases and at J to 0 bases, leaving 0 bases not matched to a gene. CDR3 sequence: CAGTANTGELFF. In DNA form, the CDR3 reads TGTGCCGGGACAGCGAACACCGGGGAGCTGTTTTTT.

This chain connects TRBV2 to TRBJ2-1; the D is unclear. CDR3 length: 15 amino acids. Trimming removed 5 bases at V and 0 bases at J, with 11 bases between. Germline CDR1 and CDR2: SNHLY and FYNNEI. DNA of the CDR3: TGTGCCAGCAGTCTGACTCTCAGCTCCTACAATGAGCAGTTCTTC. Translation: CASSLTLSSYNEQFF.

This chain links TRBV2 with TRBJ2-3; 9 positions match TRBD1. With 7 bases clipped from V and 0 bases from J, the junction kept 17 bases outside the gene matches. The CDR3 has 19 amino acids. Germline V CDR1 and CDR2: SNHLY, FYNNEI. The CDR3 nucleotides are TGTGCCAGCAATCAACCCGGGACAGGGCCCAGTTCGAGCACAGATACGCAGTATTTT. Its protein product is CASNQPGTGPSSSTDTQYF.

This clone was found a few times. The V call is TRBV7-2, the J call TRBJ2-7; 8 bases are shared with TRBD2. V lost 11 bases and J lost 5; bases outside the gene matches: 14. The CDR3 has 14 residues. Germline CDR1 reads SGHTA; CDR2 reads FQGNSA. The CDR3 spells CAVRDGGGFDEQYF. The CDR3 DNA reads as TGTGCCGTAAGGGACGGGGGGGGCTTCGACGAGCAGTACTTC.

The V gene is TRBV4-2, the J gene TRBJ1-1; D is unclear. The CDR3 is 15 residues long. Germline-derived CDR1 and CDR2 are LGHNA and YNFKEQ. V lost 1 base, J lost 5 bases, and 14 bases lay in between. Written as DNA, the CDR3 is TGTGCCAGCAGCCAAGCTGCCGGGGTCGATACTGAAGCTTTCTTT. Protein: CASSQAAGVDTEAFF.

The chain's CDR3 is CASSQDGSSYNEQFF. The CDR3 bases are TGTGCCAGCAGCCAAGATGGCAGTTCCTACAATGAGCAGTTCTTC. The chain carries TRBV3-1 (or the pseudogene TRBV3-2) and TRBJ2-1; D gene unclear. V was trimmed by 0 bases and J by 1 base, leaving 7 bases between them. CDR1 and CDR2 from the germline V gene are LGHDT and YNNKEL (reference sequence). CDR3 size: 15 residues.

This clone was observed a single time. V gene TRBV7-8 combines with J gene TRBJ2-1; possible D gene TRBD2, 6 bases. The V end lost 5 bases, the J end lost 4 bases, and 15 bases lay between the germline ends. Per germline, CDR1 SGHVS and CDR2 FQNEAQ. This CDR3 contains 15 residues. For the CDR3, the DNA is TGTGCCAGCAGCGGAGGGGCGGGGATATACAATGAGCAGTTCTTC. As protein: CASSGGAGIYNEQFF. Based on the CDR3 plus reference TRBV7-8 and TRBJ2-1, the full variable domain is GAGVSQSPRYKVAKRGQDVALRCDPISGHVSLFWYQQALGQGPEFLTYFQNEAQLDKSGLPSDRFFAERPEGSVSTLKIQRTQQEDSAVYLCASSGGAGIYNEQFFGPGTRLTVL.

The V and J genes are TRBV2 and TRBJ1-1, with no clear D. V dropped 7 bases and J dropped 0 bases, with 9 bases sitting between them. The germline gives CDR1 SNHLY, CDR2 FYNNEI. This CDR3 is built from 13 residues. The CDR3 spells CASKRGMNTEAFF. In DNA form, the CDR3 reads TGTGCCAGCAAGCGGGGAATGAACACTGAAGCTTTCTTT.

V usage is TRBV7-2 and J usage is TRBJ2-3, with D perhaps matching TRBD1 (6 bases). The CDR3 runs 15 residues. Germline V CDR1 and CDR2: SGHTA, FQGNSA. Trimming took 3 bases from V and 2 from J, leaving 12 bases between them. CDR3 amino acids: CASSLPQGNTDTQYF. Here the CDR3 DNA reads TGTGCCAGCAGCTTGCCACAGGGTAACACAGATACGCAGTATTTT.